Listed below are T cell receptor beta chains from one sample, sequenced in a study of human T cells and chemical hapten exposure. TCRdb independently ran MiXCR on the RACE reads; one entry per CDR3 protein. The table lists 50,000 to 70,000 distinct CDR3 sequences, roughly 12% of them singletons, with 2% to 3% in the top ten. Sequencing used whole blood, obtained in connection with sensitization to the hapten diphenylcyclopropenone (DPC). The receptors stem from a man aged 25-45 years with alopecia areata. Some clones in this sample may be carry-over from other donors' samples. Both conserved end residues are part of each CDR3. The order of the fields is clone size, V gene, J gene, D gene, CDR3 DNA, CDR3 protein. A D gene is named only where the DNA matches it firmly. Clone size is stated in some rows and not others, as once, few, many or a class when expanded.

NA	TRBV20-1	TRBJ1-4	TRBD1	TGCAGTGCTAGAAAGGCGACAGGGGGCAGAGAAAAACTGTTTTTT	CSARKATGGREKLFF
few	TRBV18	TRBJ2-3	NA	TGTGCCAGCTCACCATGGGAATCGGTGTCCACAGATACGCAGTATTTT	CASSPWESVSTDTQYF
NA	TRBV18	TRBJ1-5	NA	TGTGCCAGCTCACCGGGCCAGGGCAATCAGCCCCACCATTTT	CASSPGQGNQPHHF
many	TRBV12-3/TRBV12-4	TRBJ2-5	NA	TGTGCCAGCATGGAATCAGGACAAGAGACCCAGTACTTC	CASMESGQETQYF
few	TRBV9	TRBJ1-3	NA	TGTGCCAGCAGCGAAGGGCGGGCTGGAAACACCATATATTTT	CASSEGRAGNTIYF
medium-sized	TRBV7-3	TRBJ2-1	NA	TGTGCCAGCAGCTATTTATATCCCAGCTCCTACAATGAGCAGTTCTTC	CASSYLYPSSYNEQFF
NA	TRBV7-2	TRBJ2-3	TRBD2	TGTGCCAGCAGCCCGGGACTAGCGACCGCAGATACGCAGTATTTT	CASSPGLATADTQYF
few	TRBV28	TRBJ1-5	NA	TGTGCCAGCAGTTTGGCGTCGACGGTGGGCAATCAGCCCCAGCATTTT	CASSLASTVGNQPQHF
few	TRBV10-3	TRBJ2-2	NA	TGTGCCATCAGTGAGTCTAGCGATAACATCGGGGAGCTGTTTTTT	CAISESSDNIGELFF
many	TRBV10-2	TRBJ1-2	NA	TGCGCCAGCAGTGACCCAGATTCCGCATCCGGCTACACCTTC	CASSDPDSASGYTF
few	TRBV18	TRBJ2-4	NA	TGTGCCAGCACCAGCGGCGGGTATTACCCTCATCCCGCCAAAAAAAACATTCAGTACTTC	CASTSGGYYPHPAKKNIQYF
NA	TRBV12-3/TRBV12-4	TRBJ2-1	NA	TGTGCCAGCAGTTTCTCGGGCAATGAGCAGTTCTTC	CASSFSGNEQFF
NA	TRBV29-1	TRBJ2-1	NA	TGCAGCGTTGAAGGTGGGGTCTTGAATGAGCAGTTCTTC	CSVEGGVLNEQFF
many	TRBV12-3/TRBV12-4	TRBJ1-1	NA	TGTGCCAGCAGTTTAAAACAGTCTGAAGCTTTCTTT	CASSLKQSEAFF
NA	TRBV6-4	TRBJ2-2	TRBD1	TGTGCCAGCAGTCGAGACAGGGGCGGGGAGCTGTTTTTT	CASSRDRGGELFF
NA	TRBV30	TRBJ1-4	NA	TGTGCCTGGAGGGACCGGGACTGGGGGAATGAAAAACTGTTTTTT	CAWRDRDWGNEKLFF
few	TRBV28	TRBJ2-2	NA	TGTGCCAGCAGTTTACAGAACACCGGGGAGCTGTTTTTT	CASSLQNTGELFF
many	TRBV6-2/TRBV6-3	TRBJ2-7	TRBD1	TGTGCCAGCAGCTGGGGACAGGGGGCTGCCGAGCAGTACTTC	CASSWGQGAAEQYF
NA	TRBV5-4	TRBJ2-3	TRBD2	TGTGCCAGCAGCTTCCGGCTAGCGGAAAGCACAGATACGCAGTATTTT	CASSFRLAESTDTQYF
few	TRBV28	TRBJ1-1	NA	TGTGCCAGCAGTTTCGTCAGTCCCACTGAAGCTTTCTTT	CASSFVSPTEAFF
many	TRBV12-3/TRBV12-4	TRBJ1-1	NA	TGTGCCAGCACCCTAAGAGGAGGGGGGGCCGGTAACACTGAAGCTTTCTTT	CASTLRGGGAGNTEAFF
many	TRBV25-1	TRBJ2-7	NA	TGTGCCAGCAGTGAATTCGGGTGGTCCTCGGGGGTCCCTTCCTCCTACGAGCAGTACTTC	CASSEFGWSSGVPSSYEQYF
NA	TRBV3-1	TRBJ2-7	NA	TGTGCCAGCAGCCAAGGAGTAACCGCTCAGGAGCAGTACTTC	CASSQGVTAQEQYF
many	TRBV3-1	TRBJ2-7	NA	TGTGCCAGCAGCGGCAAGTATCTGGCGCACGAGCAGTACTTC	CASSGKYLAHEQYF
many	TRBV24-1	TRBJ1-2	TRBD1	TGTGCCACCAGTGATGCGGGACAGGGTAACTATGGCTACACCTTC	CATSDAGQGNYGYTF
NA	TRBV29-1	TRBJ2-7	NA	TGCAGCGTTGGCACCAGGGCCTTATACGAGCAGTACTTC	CSVGTRALYEQYF
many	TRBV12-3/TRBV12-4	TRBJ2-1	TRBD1	TGTGCCAGCAGTTTGGGACAGGTCTCCTACAATGAGCAGTTCTTC	CASSLGQVSYNEQFF
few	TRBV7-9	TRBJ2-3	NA	TGTGTCAGCAGCATGAGGGGACTTCCGAGACGAAGCACAGATACGCAGTATTTT	CVSSMRGLPRRSTDTQYF
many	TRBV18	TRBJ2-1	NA	TGTGCCAGCTCTCTAAGCAACTCCTACAATGAGCAGTTCTTC	CASSLSNSYNEQFF